This TCR beta chain was recorded in a study of control samples from healthy donors and cancer patients. The length of the CDR3 is 13 residues. The germline V gene has CDR1 MNHEY and CDR2 SVGAGI. The trim removed 6 bases at V and 7 bases at J, leaving 6 bases unmatched. Generated by immunoSEQ multiplex PCR, the TCRdb table keeps only in-frame clones and is missing some. The repertoire holds 150,000 or so clones, roughly 94% seen once, with approximately 15% in the top ten. The receptor comes from a man aged 55 to 70 with colorectal cancer. The chain carries TRBV6-5 and TRBJ1-2, with 9 bases aligning to TRBD1. Sequenced material: PBMCs. In nucleotides, the CDR3 is TGTGCCAGCAGGCCACAGGGGGCAGGTGGCTACACCTTC. Translating it yields CASRPQGAGGYTF.